Listed below are T cell receptor beta chains from one sample, sequenced in a study of control samples from healthy donors and cancer patients. TCRdb's table, derived via immunoSEQ multiplex PCR, lists solely in-frame clones and lacks some. This sample carries tens of thousands of clones, approximately 90% of them seen once, and the ten largest clones take 13% to 15%. Sequenced sample: blood. The receptors were gathered from a woman aged 70-85 years in good health. The CDR3 runs from the conserved cysteine through the conserved F or W. Fields, in order: J gene, clone size, V gene, D gene, CDR3 protein, CDR3 DNA. The D gene is left open where the match is weak. Size tells how often a clone was seen (once, few, many) or the class of an expanded clone, and some rows leave it out.

>TRBJ1-2|-|TRBV6-5|TRBD1
CASSRDRLSVGYTF
TGTGCCAGCAGCCGGGACAGACTAAGCGTAGGCTACACCTTC
>TRBJ1-5|-|TRBV12-3/TRBV12-4|-
CASSFGNNQPQHF
TGTGCCAGCAGTTTCGGGAACAATCAGCCCCAGCATTTT
>TRBJ1-4|-|TRBV19|-
CASRGTGRTNEKLFF
TGTGCCAGTAGGGGAACAGGTCGGACTAATGAAAAACTGTTTTTT
>TRBJ1-1|once|TRBV29-1|-
CSVAYRRATEAFF
TGCAGCGTTGCCTACCGAAGGGCCACTGAAGCTTTCTTT
>TRBJ2-1|-|TRBV7-9|-
CASSPIRFSSYNEQFF
TGTGCCAGCAGCCCGATTCGGTTTAGCTCCTACAATGAGCAGTTCTTC
>TRBJ1-4|-|TRBV6-6|TRBD1
CASSLGQTLNEKLFF
TGTGCCAGCAGTTTGGGACAGACATTAAATGAAAAACTGTTTTTT
>TRBJ2-3|-|TRBV13|-
CASSLFAVSTDTQYF
TGTGCCAGCAGCTTATTTGCGGTGAGCACAGATACGCAGTATTTT
>TRBJ2-3|-|TRBV5-4|-
CASSLGSTDTQYF
TGTGCCAGCAGCTTGGGAAGCACAGATACGCAGTATTTT
>TRBJ1-1|-|TRBV12-3/TRBV12-4|-
CASTPQGYTEAFF
TGTGCCAGCACCCCCCAAGGGTACACTGAAGCTTTCTTT
>TRBJ2-7|-|TRBV20-1|-
CSASRQGAYEQYF
TGCAGTGCTAGTCGGCAGGGTGCCTACGAGCAGTACTTC
>TRBJ2-7|once|TRBV6-5|-
CACTRAAGEEQYF
TGTGCCTGCACCAGGGCGGCTGGGGAAGAGCAGTACTTC
>TRBJ2-5|-|TRBV9|TRBD2
CASSSRLAGAYETQYF
TGTGCCAGCAGCTCTCGACTAGCGGGAGCATATGAGACCCAGTACTTC
>TRBJ2-5|-|TRBV3-1/TRBV3-2|TRBD2
CASSQQGLAGGVQETQYF
TGTGCCAGCAGCCAACAGGGGCTAGCGGGGGGGGTTCAAGAGACCCAGTACTTC
>TRBJ2-7|-|TRBV29-1|-
CSVESGPYEQYF
TGCAGCGTTGAAAGCGGCCCTTACGAGCAGTACTTC
>TRBJ1-1|-|TRBV5-1|-
CASSMEGPLPFF
TGCGCCAGCAGCATGGAGGGACCGTTACCTTTCTTT
>TRBJ1-3|-|TRBV25-1|-
CASSKQGTGNTIYF
TGTGCCAGCAGTAAACAGGGAACTGGAAACACCATATATTTT
>TRBJ2-7|-|TRBV5-1|-
CASSLGHSSYEQYF
TGCGCCAGCAGCTTGGGTCACAGCTCCTACGAGCAGTACTTC
>TRBJ2-5|-|TRBV2|TRBD1
CAAARGTGGWQETQYF
TGTGCCGCGGCTAGGGGGACAGGGGGGTGGCAAGAGACCCAGTACTTC
>TRBJ1-3|-|TRBV13|-
CASSFRVGNTIYF
TGTGCCAGCAGCTTTAGAGTTGGAAACACCATATATTTT
>TRBJ2-1|few|TRBV6-2/TRBV6-3|TRBD1
CASSRRTGGDEQFF
TGTGCCAGCAGTCGTCGGACAGGGGGCGATGAGCAGTTCTTC
>TRBJ1-1|-|TRBV10-3|-
CAIQVEGTEAFF
TGTGCCATACAGGTAGAGGGGACTGAAGCTTTCTTT
>TRBJ1-2|-|TRBV4-3|TRBD1
CASSHRTGSYGYTF
TGCGCCAGCAGCCACCGGACAGGGTCTTATGGCTACACCTTC
>TRBJ2-2|-|TRBV2|-
CASSTDTGELFF
TGTGCCAGCAGTACGGACACCGGGGAGCTGTTTTTT
>TRBJ1-5|-|TRBV12-5|-
CASGLVGLPGAQHF
TGTGCTAGTGGTTTGGTAGGTCTCCCTGGGGCCCAGCATTTT